The clone carrying this T cell receptor (beta chain) has a single count. The antigen remains unidentified. The sample belongs to a study of T cells in localized non-small cell lung cancer. Study outcomes and limitations: Higher blood T cell density tracked longer overall survival. Among the tissues sampled, uninvolved adjacent lung had the highest T cell clonality, above tumor. Appearances in adjacent lung were noted for a median 57 of the top 100 tumor clones.

J gave up 6 bases and V 5 bases, and 6 bases lay outside the gene matches. Germline V gives CDR1 SGHVS, CDR2 FNYEAQ. The length of the CDR3 is 14 residues. Data came from immunoSEQ multiplex PCR; TCRdb stores just in-frame clones and leaves some out. The sample lists around 140,000 clones, 89% occurring once. The source material was peripheral blood, sampled before any cancer treatment. The rearrangement joins TRBV7-6 to TRBJ2-4, with TRBD1 matching 8 bases. This receptor was taken from a female donor at least 60 years old with stage I lung adenocarcinoma. Here the CDR3 DNA reads TGTGCCAGCAGCCTTGGACAGGGATTAAACATTCAGTACTTC. This codes for CASSLGQGLNIQYF. Complete variable domain (other parts from reference TRBV7-6 and TRBJ2-4): GAGVSQSPRYKVTKRGQDVALRCDPISGHVSLYWYRQALGQGPEFLTYFNYEAQQDKSGLPNDRFSAERPEGSISTLTIQRTEQRDSAMYRCASSLGQGLNIQYFGAGTRLSVL.